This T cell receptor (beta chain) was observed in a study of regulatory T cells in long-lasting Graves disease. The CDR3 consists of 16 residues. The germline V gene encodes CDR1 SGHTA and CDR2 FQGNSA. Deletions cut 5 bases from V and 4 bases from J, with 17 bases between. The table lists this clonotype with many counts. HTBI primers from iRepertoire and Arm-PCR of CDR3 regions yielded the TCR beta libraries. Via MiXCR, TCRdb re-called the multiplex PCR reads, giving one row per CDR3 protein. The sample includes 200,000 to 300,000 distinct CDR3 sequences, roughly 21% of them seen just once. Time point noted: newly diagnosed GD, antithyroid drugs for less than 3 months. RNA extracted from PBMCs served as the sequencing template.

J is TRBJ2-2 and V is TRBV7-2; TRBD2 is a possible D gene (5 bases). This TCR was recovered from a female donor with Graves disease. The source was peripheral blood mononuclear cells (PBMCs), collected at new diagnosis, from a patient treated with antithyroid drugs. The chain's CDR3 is CASSRVIPRGTGELFF. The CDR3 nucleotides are TGTGCCAGCAGCCGGGTAATACCCCGGGGCACCGGGGAGCTGTTTTTT.